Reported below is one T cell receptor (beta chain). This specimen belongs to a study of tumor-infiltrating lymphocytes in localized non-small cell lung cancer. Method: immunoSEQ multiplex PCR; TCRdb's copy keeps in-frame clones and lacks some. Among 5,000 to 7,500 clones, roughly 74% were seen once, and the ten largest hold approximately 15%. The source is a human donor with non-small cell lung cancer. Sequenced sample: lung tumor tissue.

This chain's CDR3 is CASSSTEKWSSYNEQFF. For the CDR3, the DNA is TGTGCCAGCAGTTCAACGGAAAAATGGAGCTCCTACAATGAGCAGTTCTTC. V gene TRBV28 combines with J gene TRBJ2-1; D call uncertain. V lost 4 bases to trimming and J lost 0 bases, with 16 bases between them. Germline V gene data show CDR1 as MDHEN and CDR2 as SYDVKM. The CDR3 contains 17 residues.